A single sample is the source of the 17 T cell receptor beta chains below, sequenced in a study of TIL therapy for anti-PD-1-resistant metastatic lung cancer. As for time point: pre-treatment sample, taken before nivolumab and TIL therapy. The immunoSEQ assay was v3. Only in-frame clones appear in the TCRdb table, and some are missing; sequencing was by immunoSEQ multiplex PCR. Among 9,000 to 15,000 clones, 70% to 80% were seen once, and the ten largest hold roughly a tenth. This specimen was blood, taken at baseline. The origin of the receptors is a person aged 25 to 85 with non-small cell lung cancer.

V and J are TRBV19 and TRBJ2-3; D gene ambiguous. V lost 7 bases and J 3 bases, leaving 17 bases between the germline ends. There are 15 residues in the CDR3. CDR1 is LNHDA, CDR2 SQIVND, per germline (reference sequence). CDR3 nucleotides: TGTGCCAGTACCCCCGGGCTGGGGATGACAGATACGCAGTATTTT. It translates to CASTPGLGMTDTQYF.

V and J are TRBV15 and TRBJ1-1; no clear D. This CDR3 is built from 16 residues. Trimming removed 1 base at V and 4 bases at J, with 16 bases between. Germline-derived CDR1 and CDR2 are LNHNV and YYDKDF (reference sequence). This chain's CDR3 is CATSRGRGSGFTEAFF. In DNA, the CDR3 is TGTGCCACCAGCAGAGGGCGGGGATCAGGTTTCACTGAAGCTTTCTTT.

The rearrangement joins TRBV13 to TRBJ2-7; 7 bases are shared with TRBD2. V was pared by 4 bases and J by 2 bases, with 2 bases of the junction left unmatched. The germline V gene encodes CDR1 PRHDT and CDR2 FYEKMQ (reference sequence). The CDR3 is 13 residues long. The DNA for the CDR3 is TGTGCCAGCAGCTCCGGACTAGCCTACGAGCAGTACTTC. Its protein product is CASSSGLAYEQYF.

The chain links TRBV5-8 to TRBJ2-1; D gene uncertain. Germline V gene lookup returns CDR1 SGHTS and CDR2 YDEGEE. This CDR3 region has 14 residues. V lost 0 bases to trimming and J lost 0 bases, with 4 bases between them. The CDR3 loop reads CASSLDLSYNEQFF. CDR3 nucleotides: TGTGCCAGCAGCTTGGATCTCTCCTACAATGAGCAGTTCTTC.

In its sample, this clone was seen a few times. V is TRBV5-6 and J is TRBJ2-1; 7 bases are a match to TRBD2. Germline V CDR1 and CDR2: SGHDT, YYEEEE. With 2 bases clipped from V and 5 bases from J, the junction kept 7 bases outside the gene matches. The length of the CDR3 is 15 residues. CDR3: CASSLRPGLHNEQFF. The CDR3 nucleotides read TGTGCCAGCAGCTTAAGGCCGGGACTACACAATGAGCAGTTCTTC.

The V gene is TRBV18, the J gene TRBJ2-5; D is uncertain. The V end was cut by 0 bases, the J end by 4 bases, with 3 bases between. Germline V gene data show CDR1 as KGHSH and CDR2 as LQKENI. This CDR3 is 12 amino acids long. The CDR3 here is CASSPPRETQYF. DNA for the CDR3: TGTGCCAGCTCACCACCAAGAGAGACCCAGTACTTC.

This sequence joins TRBV6-1 and TRBJ1-5; tentatively, D is TRBD1 (6 bases). Trimming shortened V by 2 bases and J by 6 bases, and 14 bases separated the two germline ends. The CDR3 has 15 amino acids. Germline V gene sequence: CDR1 MNHNS, CDR2 SASEGT. The chain's CDR3 is CASSESVGASQPQHF. The CDR3 region has the DNA TGTGCCAGCAGTGAATCGGTGGGGGCGAGTCAGCCCCAGCATTTT.

The V call is TRBV18, the J call TRBJ2-4, with 11 bases identical to TRBD1. The CDR3 spans 18 residues. V shed 6 bases and J 5 bases; nucleotides not matched to a gene: 15. Germline values: CDR1 KGHSH, CDR2 LQKENI. The CDR3 DNA sequence: TGTGCCAGCTCCCCTAGCTTGGGACAGGGGGTCGATGAAAACATTCAGTACTTC. Its protein product is CASSPSLGQGVDENIQYF.

This clone turned up a few times. The rearrangement links TRBV7-6 to TRBJ1-5, with a weak D call TRBD1 (5 bases). The CDR3 extends over 15 amino acids. Germline CDR1 and CDR2: SGHVS and FNYEAQ. V shed 1 base and J shed 11 bases, with 18 bases lying between them. The CDR3 nucleotides read TGTGCCAGCAGCTTAGGTCAGGGAATGACGAGCACCCAGCATTTT. This gives the protein CASSLGQGMTSTQHF.

This chain joins TRBV11-2 and TRBJ2-7; the D gene is possibly TRBD1 (6 bases). V was pared by 5 bases and J by 3 bases, with 8 bases between. CDR3 length: 12 amino acids. Germline V lookup: CDR1 SGHAT, CDR2 FQNNGV. The CDR3 DNA reads TGTGCCAGCAGCAGGGACATCTACGAGCAGTACTTC. Protein: CASSRDIYEQYF.

The J gene is TRBJ1-3, the V gene TRBV6-8; D gene ambiguous. Germline assignment: CDR1 MNHGY and CDR2 SAAAGT. This CDR3 contains 18 residues. V was cut by 0 bases and J by 4 bases, with 19 bases left in between. The DNA for the CDR3 is TGTGCCAGCAGTTACTCGAAGGATCGGGTATTTGGGGGAAACACCATATATTTT. Residues: CASSYSKDRVFGGNTIYF.

J is TRBJ2-3 and V is TRBV29-1; TRBD1 or TRBD2 may be the D gene (6 bases each). Trimming stripped 8 bases from V and 2 bases from J, with 17 bases between. The CDR3 is 14 residues long. Germline V gene sequence: CDR1 SQVTM, CDR2 ANQGSEA. As DNA, the CDR3 is TGCAGCTCCCAAGGGGGGCAGTCCACAGATACGCAGTATTTT. Translating gives CSSQGGQSTDTQYF.

This clone is medium-sized within its sample. The chain has TRBV19 and TRBJ2-2; D remains unclear. The CDR3 spans 14 residues. Germline values: CDR1 LNHDA, CDR2 SQIVND (reference sequence). V was shortened by 1 base and J by 4 bases, with 7 bases between the two germline ends. The CDR3 loop reads CASSIGAGTGELFF. The CDR3 bases are TGTGCCAGTAGTATAGGGGCAGGCACCGGGGAGCTGTTTTTT.

The chain employs TRBV7-9 and TRBJ2-3, with D uncertain. CDR1 and CDR2 (germline): SEHNR, FQNEAQ (reference sequence). V was shortened by 8 bases and J by 6 bases, with 18 bases between the two germline ends. The CDR3 extends over 14 amino acids. CDR3 residues: CASAESRPADTQYF. The CDR3 bases are TGTGCCAGCGCGGAAAGCCGACCTGCGGATACGCAGTATTTT.

J is TRBJ2-4 and V is TRBV14; D call uncertain. This CDR3 region has 13 residues. Looked up from germline, CDR1 is SGHDN and CDR2 is FVKESK. The germline V and J ends were trimmed by 4 bases and 0 bases, with 4 bases remaining between them. The CDR3 bases are TGTGCCAGCAGCCTCCTAGCCAAAAACATTCAGTACTTC. Amino acids: CASSLLAKNIQYF.

The V call is TRBV6-5, the J call TRBJ2-7, with D possibly called TRBD1 or TRBD2 (5 bases each). The CDR3 consists of 15 residues. V lost 3 bases and J lost 4, with 16 bases in between. CDR1 MNHEY and CDR2 SVGAGI come from the germline V gene. This chain's CDR3 is CASSYWDGIFYEQYF. CDR3 bases: TGTGCCAGCAGTTATTGGGACGGGATATTTTACGAGCAGTACTTC.

The chain employs TRBV27 and TRBJ1-5; D not resolved. The V end lost 0 bases, the J end lost 2 bases, and 11 bases lay between the germline ends. The CDR3 extends over 16 amino acids. Germline assignment: CDR1 MNHEY and CDR2 SMNVEV (reference sequence). The CDR3 bases are TGTGCCAGCAGTTTATCGTCGGGGATCGGCAATCAGCCCCAGCATTTT. It specifies CASSLSSGIGNQPQHF.